This T cell receptor (beta chain) was found in a study of cytomegalovirus exposure and HLA in healthy donors (dated by TCRdb to between 2016 and 2019). Turning to the overall study: An earlier analysis of 550 to 700 of the donors reported 250 to 350 Gb of sequence data and more than 90 million unique TCR beta sequences from 150 million to 200 million T cells. A separate validation cohort of more than 100 different subjects was used in addition to the 666-subject first cohort. Around 320 gigabases of sequencing data and approximately 80 million unique TCR sequences were included in an early release covering about 700 HLA-typed donors. HLA typing covered class I and class II loci at four-digit resolution. The genetic ancestry cluster associated with self-reported Caucasian donors included approximately 85% of the approximately 410 genotyped donors. The study was designed to test whether signatures of past pathogen exposure could be identified by cataloging public T cell receptors. Among some 400 genotyped donors of the cohort, an average of 235,054 unique TCR beta nucleotide sequences were sequenced per donor, around 18% of them non-productive. The study used immunosequencing to profile the T cell repertoires of more than 650 subjects and linked those repertoires to cytomegalovirus serostatus. Because of strong linkage in the cohort, a handful of DR-DQ haplotypes were treated as single units for association and clustering. All discovery cohort repertoires had been generated using a single sequencing platform. Donor age, sex, ethnicity and CMV serostatus were compiled alongside the repertoire data. In an earlier analysis of roughly 600 of the donors, high-throughput TCR beta sequencing was used to judge whether each TCR beta V gene segment behaved as functional or pseudogenic. To study patterns of TCR occurrence, a later analysis re-analyzed previously published TCR beta repertoires from 600 to 750 donors and added high-resolution HLA genotyping. Rather than using new phenotypic data, the later analysis identified candidate immune exposures from TCR beta sequences and from how often those sequences occurred across donors. A later genetic analysis used genome-wide SNP genotypes for about three fifths of the 666 donors, treating that subset as a discovery cohort. The number of donors typed differed by locus, with 629-630 for A, B, C, DRB1 and DQB1, around 560 for DQA1, nearly 610 for DPA1, and 400 to 490 for DPB1. To predict cytomegalovirus infection status, the study brought together high-throughput TCR immunosequencing, statistical association of individual TCRs with disease status, and machine learning.

CDR1 and CDR2 (LNHDA, SQIVND) derive from the germline V gene (reference sequence). Including the terminal cysteine and phenylalanine, the CDR3 comprises 15 residues. The DNA shown is the 45-base CDR3, in frame from base 1. Trimming costs V 3 bases and J 7 bases, and their ends lie 16 bases apart. Findings and caveats that apply to the study as a whole: In a later analysis, the rate of TCR association differed among HLA loci, with DRB1 alleles having the most associated TCRs and HLA-C alleles having the fewest. A further reported finding was that TCR beta sequences accurately predicted the HLA-A and HLA-B alleles for most subjects in the first cohort. A later analysis reported that several top co-occurrence clusters appeared linked to parvovirus B19, influenza, CMV and Epstein-Barr virus. In a later analysis, most CMV-associated TCR beta chains were found to appear HLA-restricted, with HLA associations seemingly driven largely by CMV exposure. Correlated functional status among segregating V segments might reflect linkage disequilibrium, but an unknown experimental factor could not be ruled out. In both the original and validation cohorts, the classifier was reported to diagnose cytomegalovirus status with high specificity and sensitivity. In a later analysis, HLA-associated TCR beta chains were found to be more clonally expanded and to have lower generation probabilities than equally common non-associated chains. A later genetic analysis associated a missense DCLRE1C variant with V-gene and J-gene trimming of TCR beta chains, and an independent cohort replicated the association. CMV serostatus was the only immune exposure information available for the cohort. HLA typing was unavailable for some donors at each locus, so association tests used only the typed subset. Because counts were too low, approximately 18 rarely observed V segments, including chromosome 9 orphons, were excluded from the earlier analysis of several hundred of the donors. The sequencing pipeline was judged likely to have produced a cluster of highly shared sequence variants as a technical artifact. Most TCR sequences were observed very rarely across donors, whereas some public TCRs were present in many individuals. Assigning TCR associations to individual alleles was difficult when HLA alleles, especially DR and DQ, strongly co-occurred. In vitro tests confirmed that a few of the cytomegalovirus-associated TCR beta chains recognize cytomegalovirus antigens. In a later genetic analysis, fewer N-insertions in productive TCRs were reported among donors in an Asian-associated ancestry cluster than the roughly 710-donor mean. Broadly in line with IMGT annotations, most TCR beta V segments showed up in productive rearrangements about 87% or about 30% of the time in an earlier analysis of 587 of the donors. A later analysis associated 15,000 or so TCR beta sequences with specific HLA alleles at a false discovery rate of 0.05. The cohort was sequenced for TCR beta chains only, and without alpha or paired-chain data the features that could be detected were limited. The presence/absence analyses assumed that sequencing depth was roughly uniform across donors, and that assumption may not be true. The study listed 164 TCR beta chains as associated with cytomegalovirus. According to the authors, the approach could potentially be generalized to other disease states and immunological phenotypes. The 87-base-pair reads could not distinguish some IMGT-functional V segments, including TRBV6-2 and TRBV6-3, so those segments were excluded.

Library construction relied on the immunoSEQ multiplex PCR assay. For the multiplex PCR, a mixture combining 60 forward primers for TCR Vbeta segments and 13 reverse primers for TCR Jbeta segments was used. A multiplex PCR assay on genomic DNA amplified the CDR3 region of rearranged TCR beta genes. Amplified TCR beta libraries were sequenced as 87-base-pair reads on the Illumina HiSeq System. The original pipeline was this. Across the 640 or so repertoires, a later analysis counted approximately 83 million unique TCR beta chains, roughly 11 million of which were shared by at least two donors. Raw reads were error-corrected and collapsed into unique sequences by a nearest-neighbor algorithm in which closely related sequences were merged to remove PCR and sequencing errors. To assign V, D and J gene segments, CDR3 sequences were aligned to IMGT reference sequences. For a sequence to be retained, a match of at least six nucleotides to both a V gene segment and a J gene segment was required. Rearrangements were classified as productive when the CDR3 lacked stop codons and remained in frame with V and J, and all other rearrangements were classified as non-productive. Following IMGT convention, CDR3 was defined as the stretch from the second conserved V-encoded cysteine to the conserved J-encoded phenylalanine. Sequences without an unambiguous match to a single V gene segment were excluded from the earlier analysis of several hundred of the donors. In an earlier analysis of some 590 of the donors, V segments were called functional above 56.7% productive rearrangements and were called segregating when the between-donor standard deviation exceeded 5%. A statistical classification framework was built to diagnose cytomegalovirus status from the catalog of TCR beta chain sequences. In a later analysis, V and J genes were assigned by comparing TCR nucleotide sequences against IMGT/GENE-DB human TR gene sequences. The TCRdist pipeline was used in a later analysis to assign CDR3 sequences and most-parsimonious VDJ recombination scenarios. In a later analysis, each TCR beta chain was defined by its CDR3 amino acid sequence together with its V-gene family, and reads without a unique V-gene family were excluded. To address suspected cross-contamination and a sequencing artifact, a later analysis removed several hundred highly shared, low-generation-probability nucleotide sequences. A later analysis calculated a clonal expansion index for each public chain from normalized within-repertoire ranks of inferred template counts. In a later analysis, generation probabilities were computed with a VDJ recombination model fitted to out-of-frame rearrangements, and the resulting probabilities were checked against IGoR. Hypergeometric tests were used in a later analysis to score TCR-TCR, TCR-HLA and TCR-CMV co-occurrence, with a repertoire-size bias correction applied to the TCR pairs. In a later analysis, false discovery rates were estimated by permuting HLA or CMV assignments 20 times. In a later analysis, co-occurring TCRs were grouped using DBSCAN, with TCRdist sequence similarity added in when clustering inside HLA-allele-positive subsets. For co-occurrence clustering, repertoires with fewer than 30,000 or more than 120,000 public chains were excluded, along with four to six repertoires with anomalous nucleotide sharing. This is the immuneACCESS table as TCRdb keeps it, with only in-frame sequences that have V and J called. A part of the clones is gone; compared with another copy, unresolved V genes explain less than half, and the rest is unexplained. V and J calls and clone size are those listed in that table; D and trimming were worked out from the DNA. In this sample the table shows approximately 70,000 clones, around 78% of which occur a single time. The biggest ten clones account for about 5.7% of the sample.

The cohort comprised more than 550 healthy bone marrow donors. Cohort members were all nominally healthy when sampled, although unrecorded immune exposures were likely present. The donor was CMV seronegative and belonged to the group of 350 to 400 seronegative cohort members. Each donor provided a peripheral blood sample, and peripheral blood mononuclear cells were used for TCR beta sequencing. The Qiagen DNeasy Blood Extraction Kit was used to extract genomic DNA from the blood cell samples. The table lists this clone with a few counts. Its binding antigen is unknown. Base qualities are not recorded, but no much larger clone differs from it by a single base.

Sequencing was carried out using PBMCs. Recombination connected TRBV19 to TRBJ1-5; D gene: possibly TRBD1, on 5 matching bases. This receptor was taken from a man aged 45-65 years in good health and CMV-seronegative. The CDR3 protein sequence reads: CASSMPGSKRQPQHF. The nucleotide sequence reads as follows: TGTGCCAGTAGTATGCCAGGGTCAAAGAGACAGCCCCAGCATTTT.